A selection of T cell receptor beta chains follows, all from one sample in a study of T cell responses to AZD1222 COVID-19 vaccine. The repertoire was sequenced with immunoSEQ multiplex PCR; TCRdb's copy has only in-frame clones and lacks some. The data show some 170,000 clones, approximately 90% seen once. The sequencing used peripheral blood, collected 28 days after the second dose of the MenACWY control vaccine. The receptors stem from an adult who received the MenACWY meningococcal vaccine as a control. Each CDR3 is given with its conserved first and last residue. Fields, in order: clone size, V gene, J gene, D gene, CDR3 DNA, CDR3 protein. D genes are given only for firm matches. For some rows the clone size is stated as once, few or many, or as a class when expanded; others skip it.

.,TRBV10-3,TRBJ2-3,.,TGTGCCATCAGTGAAAGACTATCGCAGTATTTT,CAISERLSQYF
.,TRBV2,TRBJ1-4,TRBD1,TGTGCCAGCAGGACAGGGGGCACAACTAATGAAAAACTGTTTTTT,CASRTGGTTNEKLFF
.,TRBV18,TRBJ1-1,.,TGTGCCAGCTCAGGGTCGGCAGGCGAAAACCTGAACACTGAAGCTTTCTTT,CASSGSAGENLNTEAFF
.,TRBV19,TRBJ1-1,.,TGTGCCAGTAGTTCCAACCTGGGGACTGAAGCTTTCTTT,CASSSNLGTEAFF
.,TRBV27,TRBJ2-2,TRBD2,TGTGCCAGCAGTTCCTCGATCCTAGCGGGAGGGTACACCGGGGAGCTGTTTTTT,CASSSSILAGGYTGELFF
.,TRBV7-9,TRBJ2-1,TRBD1,TGTGCCAGCAGCTATGGACAGGGTACCGATGAGCAGTTCTTC,CASSYGQGTDEQFF
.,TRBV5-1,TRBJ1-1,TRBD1,TGCGCCAGCAGGTCAACAGGGGGTGGTACTGAAGCTTTCTTT,CASRSTGGGTEAFF
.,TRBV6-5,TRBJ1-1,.,TGTGCCAGCAGGCCCTTCGACACTGAAGCTTTCTTT,CASRPFDTEAFF
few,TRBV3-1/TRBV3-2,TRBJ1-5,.,TGTGCCAGCAGCCAAGCTACAGGGCCGTCGTGGCCCCAGCATTTT,CASSQATGPSWPQHF
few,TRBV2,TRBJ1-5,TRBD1,TGTGCCAGCAGTGGCCCAGGGGGCGAGATTCAGCCCCAGCATTTT,CASSGPGGEIQPQHF
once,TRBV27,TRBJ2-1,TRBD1,TGTGCCAGCAAGTCTACTGGGACAGGAGCTTTAAAGCAGTTCTTC,CASKSTGTGALKQFF
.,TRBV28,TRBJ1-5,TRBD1,TGTGCCAGCAGGACAGGGGGCGAGCAGCCCCAGCATTTT,CASRTGGEQPQHF
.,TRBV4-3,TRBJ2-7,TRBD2,TGCGCCAGCAGCCAAGAGGCGGGGGGTAGCTCCTACGAGCAGTACTTC,CASSQEAGGSSYEQYF
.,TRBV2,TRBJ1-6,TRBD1,TGTGCCAGCAGTGAAAGGGACAGTAATTCACCCCTCCACTTT,CASSERDSNSPLHF
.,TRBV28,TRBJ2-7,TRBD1,TGTGCCAGCAGTTCAGGGGGCATAATCTCCAGCTCCTACGAGCAGTACTTC,CASSSGGIISSSYEQYF
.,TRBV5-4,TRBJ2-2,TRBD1,TGTGCCAGCAGTTCCGGACAGGTCGGGGAGCTGTTTTTT,CASSSGQVGELFF
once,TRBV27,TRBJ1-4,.,TGTGCCAGCAGTTTACAGAGATCAACTAATGAAAAACTGTTTTTT,CASSLQRSTNEKLFF
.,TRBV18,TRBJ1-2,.,TGTGCCAGCTCACCACAAGGGGCTAACGATAACTATGGCTACACCTTC,CASSPQGANDNYGYTF
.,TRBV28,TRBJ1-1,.,TGTGCCAGCAGTTTGATGATGGGGCGTAGAGCTTTCTTT,CASSLMMGRRAFF
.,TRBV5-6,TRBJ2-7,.,TGTGCCAGCAGCGAGATACAGGGACGAGGCGAGCAGTACTTC,CASSEIQGRGEQYF
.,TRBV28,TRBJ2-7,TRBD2,TGTGCCAGCACCCCCCCGGGGGGAGTAGGCGAGCAGTACTTC,CASTPPGGVGEQYF
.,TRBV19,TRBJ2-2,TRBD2,TGTGCCAGTAGCCCCAAGGGGAGCGGGAGATCCGGGGAGCTGTTTTTT,CASSPKGSGRSGELFF
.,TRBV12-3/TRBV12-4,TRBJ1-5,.,TGTGCCAGCAGTTTGGCCGGAAATCAGCCCCAGCATTTT,CASSLAGNQPQHF
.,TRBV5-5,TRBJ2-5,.,TGTGCCAGCAGCTTGGTGAGGGAAGAGACCCAGTACTTC,CASSLVREETQYF
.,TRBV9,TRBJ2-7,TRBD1,TGTGCCAGCAGCGGAGGGGACAGGGGATACGAGCAGTACTTC,CASSGGDRGYEQYF
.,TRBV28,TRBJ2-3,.,TGTGCCAGCAGTCGCCGTAGAGGGCTCACAGATACGCAGTATTTT,CASSRRRGLTDTQYF
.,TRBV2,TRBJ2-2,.,TGTGCCAGCAGAGGAGGAAAAGGGGCCACCGGGGAGCTGTTTTTT,CASRGGKGATGELFF
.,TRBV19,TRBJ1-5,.,TGTGCCAGTAGTGGGGTTGTGGAGAGCAATCAGCCCCAGCATTTT,CASSGVVESNQPQHF
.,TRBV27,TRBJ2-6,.,TGTGCCAGCAGTCTAGCCACTAGCTCAGGGGCCAACGTCCTGACTTTC,CASSLATSSGANVLTF
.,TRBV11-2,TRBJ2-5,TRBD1,TGTGCCAGCACCGTGGGACAGGTAGCACAAGAGACCCAGTACTTC,CASTVGQVAQETQYF
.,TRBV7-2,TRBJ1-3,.,TGTGCCAGCAGCCCCCCCATCAGGGGAAACACCATATATTTT,CASSPPIRGNTIYF
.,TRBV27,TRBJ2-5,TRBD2,TGTGCCAGCAGTCCGAACCGACTAGCGGGAGGGCCGGGGACCCAGTACTTC,CASSPNRLAGGPGTQYF
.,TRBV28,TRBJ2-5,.,TGTGCCAGCAGTTTTCCAGGCGGGCGAGAGACCCAGTACTTC,CASSFPGGRETQYF
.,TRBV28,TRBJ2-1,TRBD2,TGTGCCAGCAGTTTAATAACTAGCGTTAGCAATGAGCAGTTCTTC,CASSLITSVSNEQFF
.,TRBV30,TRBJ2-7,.,TGTGCCTGGAGTGAATGGGGGAACGAGCAGTACTTC,CAWSEWGNEQYF
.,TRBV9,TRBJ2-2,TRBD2,TGTGCCAGCAGCCCCCGGACTAGCGGGGTGCTCACGTCCGGGGAGCTGTTTTTT,CASSPRTSGVLTSGELFF
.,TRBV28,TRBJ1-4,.,TGTGCCAGCAAGGGGGGTCCTAATGAAAAACTGTTTTTT,CASKGGPNEKLFF
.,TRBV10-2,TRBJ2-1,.,TGCGCCAGCAGCCCCGGGGGTAGCTCCTACAATGAGCAGTTCTTC,CASSPGGSSYNEQFF
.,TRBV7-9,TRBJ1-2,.,TGTGCCAGCAGCTTAGTTGCGTCTAACTATGGCTACACCTTC,CASSLVASNYGYTF
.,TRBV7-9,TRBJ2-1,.,TGTGCCAGCAGCTTGAGGGGGACCCTCACAAATGAGCAGTTCTTC,CASSLRGTLTNEQFF
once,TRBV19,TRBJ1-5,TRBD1,TGTGCCAGTAGTAGACCGACAGGGAGGGATCAGCCCCAGCATTTT,CASSRPTGRDQPQHF
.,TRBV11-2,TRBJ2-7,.,TGTGCCAGCAGCTTAGCTTGGTGGTCCTACGAGCAGTACTTC,CASSLAWWSYEQYF
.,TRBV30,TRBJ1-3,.,TGTGCCTGGAGCAGGGGCTCTGGAAACACCATATATTTT,CAWSRGSGNTIYF
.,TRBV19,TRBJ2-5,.,TGTGCCAGTACAGCTGGGCCAGACTCGTTTAAGACCCAGTACTTC,CASTAGPDSFKTQYF
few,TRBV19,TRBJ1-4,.,TGTGCCAGTAATAAAAGCCCCGACAGCAGCCGGGGTGAAAAACTGTTTTTT,CASNKSPDSSRGEKLFF
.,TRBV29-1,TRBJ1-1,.,TGCAGCGTTGAGGGCAGGCTGAACACTGAAGCTTTCTTT,CSVEGRLNTEAFF
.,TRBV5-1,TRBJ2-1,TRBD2,TGCGCCAGCAGCGCCCGGACTAGCGGGGCCGGGCAGTTCTTC,CASSARTSGAGQFF
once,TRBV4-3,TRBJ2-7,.,TGCGCCAGCAGCCAAGTAGGTACAGGGTACTACGAGCAGTACTTC,CASSQVGTGYYEQYF